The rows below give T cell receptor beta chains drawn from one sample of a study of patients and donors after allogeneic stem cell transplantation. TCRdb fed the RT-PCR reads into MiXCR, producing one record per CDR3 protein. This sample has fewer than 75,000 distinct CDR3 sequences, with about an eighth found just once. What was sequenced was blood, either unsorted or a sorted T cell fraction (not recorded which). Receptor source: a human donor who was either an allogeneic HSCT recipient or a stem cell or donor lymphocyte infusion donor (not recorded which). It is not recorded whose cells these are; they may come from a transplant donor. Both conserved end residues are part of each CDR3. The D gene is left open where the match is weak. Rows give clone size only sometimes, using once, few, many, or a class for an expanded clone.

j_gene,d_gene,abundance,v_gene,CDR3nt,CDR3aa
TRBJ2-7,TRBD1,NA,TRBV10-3,TGTGCCATCAGGGATCCAGGGGGCCCCTACGAGCAGTACTTC,CAIRDPGGPYEQYF
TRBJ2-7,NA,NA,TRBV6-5,TGTGCCAGCAGTTACTCGGTTCGGGCTACCTACGAGCAGTACTTC,CASSYSVRATYEQYF
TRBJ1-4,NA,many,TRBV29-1,TGCAGCGTTGAGGGGGGCGGAAGAAAACTGTTTTTT,CSVEGGGRKLFF
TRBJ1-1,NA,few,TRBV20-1,TGCAGTGCTAGGTCGGGGAACACTGAAGCTTTCTTT,CSARSGNTEAFF
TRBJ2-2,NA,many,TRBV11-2,TGTGCCAGCAGCTTAACCGGGTTTGGCACCGGGGAGCTGTTTTTT,CASSLTGFGTGELFF
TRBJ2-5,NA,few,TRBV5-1,TGCGCCAGCAGCTTGTACCAAGAGACCCAGTACTTC,CASSLYQETQYF
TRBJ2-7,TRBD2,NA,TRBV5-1,TGCGCCAGCAGTTCCGCCGGGACTAGCGGATGCGAGCAGTACTTC,CASSSAGTSGCEQYF
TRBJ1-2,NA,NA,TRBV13,TGTGCCAGCAGCTTACAGGGACCCAATGGCTACACCTTC,CASSLQGPNGYTF
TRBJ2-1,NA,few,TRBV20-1,TGCAGTGCTAGACTTCAATCTAATGAGCAGTTCTTC,CSARLQSNEQFF
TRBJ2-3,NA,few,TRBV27,TGTGCCAGCATAGGATACACAGATACGCAGTATTTT,CASIGYTDTQYF
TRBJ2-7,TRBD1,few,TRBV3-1,TGTGCCAGCAGCCAAGGAGGGACAGCCCCCTACGAGCAGTACTTC,CASSQGGTAPYEQYF
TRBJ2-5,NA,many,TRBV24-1,TGTGCCACCAGTGATTCGGGGCTCGAGACCCAGTACTTC,CATSDSGLETQYF
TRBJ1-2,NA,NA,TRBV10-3,TGTGCCATCAGTGAAGACTACGGCTACACCTTC,CAISEDYGYTF
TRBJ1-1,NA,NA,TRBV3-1,TGTGCCAGCAGCCCCCAGCCCGTTGGGGGCACTGAAGCTTTCTTT,CASSPQPVGGTEAFF
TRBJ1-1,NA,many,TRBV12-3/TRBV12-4,TGTGCCAGCAGTTTGGGAGTTGAAGCTTTCTTT,CASSLGVEAFF
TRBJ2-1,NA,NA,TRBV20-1,TGCAGTGCTAGAGATGGGAACAATGAGCAGTTCTTC,CSARDGNNEQFF
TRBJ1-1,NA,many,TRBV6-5,TGTGCCAGCAATCAGGGGCAGGGGACTGAAGCTTTCTTT,CASNQGQGTEAFF
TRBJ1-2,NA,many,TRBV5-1,TGCGCCAGCAGCTTGGTTACAGCTAACTATGGCTACACCTTC,CASSLVTANYGYTF
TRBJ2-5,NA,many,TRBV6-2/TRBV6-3,TGTGCCAGCACCCCACTAGGGAGAGAGACCCAGTACTTC,CASTPLGRETQYF
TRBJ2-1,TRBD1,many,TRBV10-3,TGTGCCATCAGTGGGGGACAGGGGTACGTCAATGAGCAGTTCTTC,CAISGGQGYVNEQFF
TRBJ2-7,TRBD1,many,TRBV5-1,TGCGCCAGCAGCCAACCCGGGACAGGGGATTCAAAGTACTTC,CASSQPGTGDSKYF
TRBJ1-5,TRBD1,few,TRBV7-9,TGTGCCAGCAGCACAGACAGGGGGCTTCAGCCCCAGCATTTT,CASSTDRGLQPQHF
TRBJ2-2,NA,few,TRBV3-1,TGTGCCAGCAGCCCCCATAGCAGGAACACCGGGGAGCTGTTTTTT,CASSPHSRNTGELFF
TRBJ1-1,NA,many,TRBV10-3,TGTGCCATCAGCCCGACAGGACCCGGGGGCACTGAAGCTTTCTTT,CAISPTGPGGTEAFF
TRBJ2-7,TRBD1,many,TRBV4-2,TGTGCCAGCAGCCAAGTAACCGGGACAGGGGCTCGGGAGCAGTACTTC,CASSQVTGTGAREQYF
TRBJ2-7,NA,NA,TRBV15,TGTGCCACCAGCCCCCCAATGGCCTACGAGCAGTACTTC,CATSPPMAYEQYF
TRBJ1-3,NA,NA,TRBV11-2,TGTGCCAGCAGCCCTTCGGGGGTTTTTGGAAACACCATATATTTT,CASSPSGVFGNTIYF
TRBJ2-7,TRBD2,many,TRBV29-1,TGCAGCGCCGAAGCGGGGATCTACGAGCAGTACTTC,CSAEAGIYEQYF
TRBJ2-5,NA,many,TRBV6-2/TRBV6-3,TGTGCCAGCAGTTATGGAGAGACCCAGTACTTC,CASSYGETQYF
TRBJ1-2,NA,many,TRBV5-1,TGCGCCAGCAGCTTGTCGGACAGACGTCGCTATGGCTACACCTTC,CASSLSDRRRYGYTF
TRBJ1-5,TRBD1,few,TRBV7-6,TGTGCCAGCAGCTTAGCCCAGGGGGACTGGGCTAATCAGCCCCAGCATTTT,CASSLAQGDWANQPQHF
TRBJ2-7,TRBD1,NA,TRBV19,TGTGCCAGTAGTCTCCGGGACAGGGGGTACGAGCAGTACTTC,CASSLRDRGYEQYF
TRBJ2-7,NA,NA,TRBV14,TGTGCCAGCAGCCAAGTAGAGAATTTCTACGAGCAGTACTTC,CASSQVENFYEQYF
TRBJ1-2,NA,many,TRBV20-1,TGCAGTGCTAGAGGGGACTTAGAAGGCTACACCTTC,CSARGDLEGYTF
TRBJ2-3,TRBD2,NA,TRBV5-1,TGCGCCAGCAGCTTGATTCCCGGACTAGCGGGCACAGATACGCAGTATTTT,CASSLIPGLAGTDTQYF
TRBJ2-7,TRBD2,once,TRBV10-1,TGCGCCAGCAGTGAGGGACAACCGGGACTAGCGGGGGACGAGCAGTACTTC,CASSEGQPGLAGDEQYF
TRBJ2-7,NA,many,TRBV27,TGTGCCAGCAGTCTACAGGGATTCTTCTGGGAGCAGTACTTC,CASSLQGFFWEQYF
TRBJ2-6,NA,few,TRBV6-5,TGTGCCAGCAGTTACTCAGGGACAAGTGGGGCCAACGTCCTGACTTTC,CASSYSGTSGANVLTF
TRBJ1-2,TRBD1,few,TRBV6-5,TGTGCCAGCAGTTACTCGGGCTTGGGACAGGGCTATGGCTACACCTTC,CASSYSGLGQGYGYTF
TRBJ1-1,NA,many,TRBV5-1,TGCGCCAGCAGCCCACAGGGGAACACTGAAGCTTTCTTT,CASSPQGNTEAFF
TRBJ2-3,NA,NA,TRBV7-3,TGTGCCAGCAGCCCCGGACGGGGAAGCACAGATACGCAGTATTTT,CASSPGRGSTDTQYF
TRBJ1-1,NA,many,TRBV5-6,TGTGCCAGCAGCTTGGTAGAGCGCATGAACACTGAAGCTTTCTTT,CASSLVERMNTEAFF
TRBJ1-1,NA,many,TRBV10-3,TGTGCCATCAGTGTGACGGGGAACACTGAAGCTTTCTTT,CAISVTGNTEAFF
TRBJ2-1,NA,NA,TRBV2,TGTGCCAGCAGTGAAGCGACAGACAGCCCGCAGTTCTTC,CASSEATDSPQFF
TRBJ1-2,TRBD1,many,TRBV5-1,TGCGCCAGCAGCTGGGACAGGGGAATAGGCTACACCTTC,CASSWDRGIGYTF
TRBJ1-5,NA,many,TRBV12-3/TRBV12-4,TGTGCCAGCAGTTTAGCTCTTTATAGCAATCAGCCCCAGCATTTT,CASSLALYSNQPQHF
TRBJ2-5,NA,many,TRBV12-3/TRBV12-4,TGTGCCAGCAGTCGGCCTGGAGCGCGGAAAGAGACCCAGTACTTC,CASSRPGARKETQYF
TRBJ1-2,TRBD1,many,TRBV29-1,TGCAGCGTTGATGGGCAGGGGGGACGCTATGGCTACACCTTC,CSVDGQGGRYGYTF